The 29 T cell receptor beta chains presented below share a single source sample, sequenced in a study of shared clonotypes between healthy human individuals (dated by TCRdb to 2020 to 2022). Library creation used the immunoSEQ multiplex PCR assay. In its TCRdb copy, this immuneACCESS table keeps in-frame sequences only and misses some clones. Where compared with another copy, unresolved V genes explain less than half of these, and the others have no known cause. Counted in this sample were 950,000 to 1,200,000 clones; about 80% of them appeared once. Of the sample, 0.89% is held by the ten largest clones. The sequenced sample consisted of memory CD4+ T cells from PBMCs. In light of the paper, this sample's cell subset or site label describes: CD45RA-negative fraction. Every receptor here comes from a young man in good health. Some clones in this sample may be carry-over from other donors' samples.

The V gene is TRBV7-8, the J gene TRBJ2-7; D remains ambiguous. Germline V gene sequence: CDR1 SGHVS, CDR2 FQNEAQ. The CDR3 spans 13 residues. The ends were cut back, 5 bases at V and 4 bases at J, with 12 bases in the middle. The CDR3 sequence is CASSPTDTYEQYF. In DNA, the CDR3 is TGTGCCAGCAGCCCCACAGATACTTACGAGCAGTACTTC.

The chain recombines TRBV4-1 with TRBJ2-5, with unresolved D. Trimming cost V 0 bases and J 2 bases, with 10 bases left between them. The CDR3 totals 15 residues. Germline V gene data show CDR1 as MGHRA and CDR2 as YSYEKL. CDR3 in amino acids: CASSQDTTGQETQYF. CDR3 bases: TGCGCCAGCAGCCAAGACACGACCGGTCAAGAGACCCAGTACTTC.

The rearrangement links TRBV19 to TRBJ1-4; TRBD1 might be the D (6 bases). Germline CDR1 reads LNHDA; CDR2 reads SQIVND (reference sequence). Trimming removed 3 bases at V and 8 bases at J, with 25 bases between. The CDR3 totals 18 residues. This chain's CDR3 is CASSISRAGEGEKEKLFF. CDR3 bases: TGTGCCAGTAGTATTAGCCGCGCGGGTGAGGGGGAAAAGGAAAAACTGTTTTTT.

The genes are TRBV19 and TRBJ2-1; unclear D gene. The germline CDR1 and CDR2 sequences are LNHDA and SQIVND (reference sequence). The CDR3 runs to 14 residues. V was clipped by 3 bases and J by 4 bases, with 10 bases between them. CDR3 protein: CASSIDVLYNEQFF. CDR3 sequence (DNA): TGTGCCAGTAGTATCGACGTGCTGTACAATGAGCAGTTCTTC.

The V and J genes are TRBV28 and TRBJ2-1; TRBD1 matches 7 bases. With V trimmed by 8 bases and J by 5 bases, 9 bases remained unmatched. Germline V lookup: CDR1 MDHEN, CDR2 SYDVKM. The CDR3 consists of 14 residues. The CDR3 DNA follows: TGTGCCAGCTTAAGACAGGGAAAGAACAATGAGCAGTTCTTC. This translates into CASLRQGKNNEQFF. Supplemented by reference TRBV28 and TRBJ2-1, the full variable domain reads DVKVTQSSRYLVKRTGEKVFLECVQDMDHENMFWYRQDPGLGLRLIYFSYDVKMKEKGDIPEGYSVSREKKERFSLILESASTNQTSMYLCASLRQGKNNEQFFGPGTRLTVL.

V is TRBV15 and J is TRBJ2-1, with D possibly TRBD2 on 6 matching bases. The V end was cut by 1 base, the J end by 2 bases, with 9 bases between. The CDR3 consists of 15 residues. From germline, CDR1 is LNHNV and CDR2 YYDKDF (reference sequence). CDR3 region: CATSRASETYNEQFF. The CDR3 DNA reads TGTGCCACCAGCAGAGCTAGCGAGACCTACAATGAGCAGTTCTTC. Full variable domain (remainder filled in from reference TRBV15 and TRBJ2-1): DAMVIQNPRYQVTQFGKPVTLSCSQTLNHNVMYWYQQKSSQAPKLLFHYYDKDFNNEADTPDNFQSRRPNTSFCFLDIRSPGLGDTAMYLCATSRASETYNEQFFGPGTRLTVL.

The CDR3, as DNA: TGTGCCATCAAAACCGACTCTGGAAACACCATATATTTT. Translating it yields CAIKTDSGNTIYF. The rearrangement joins TRBV10-3 to TRBJ1-3, with D unclear. Trimming removed 7 bases at V and 0 bases at J, with 7 bases between. CDR3 length equals 13 residues. Germline CDR1 and CDR2: ENHRY and SYGVKD.

The J gene is TRBJ2-1, the V gene TRBV2; the match to TRBD2 covers 12 bases. Germline V gene lookup returns CDR1 SNHLY and CDR2 FYNNEI. The CDR3 runs to 15 residues. V lost 3 bases and J lost 8; bases outside the gene matches: 5. In DNA, the CDR3 is TGTGCCAGCAGTGAGGTGACTAGCGGGAGCTATGAGCAGTTCTTC. It is translated as CASSEVTSGSYEQFF.

J is TRBJ2-1 and V is TRBV30; D not certain. Germline lookup yields CDR1 GTSNPN and CDR2 SVGIG (reference sequence). There are 14 residues in the CDR3. Trimming removed 3 bases from V and 2 bases from J, with 11 bases in between. DNA for the CDR3: TGTGCCTGGAGCCTCGGGCTAGCCTACAATGAGCAGTTCTTC. Protein sequence: CAWSLGLAYNEQFF.

This rearrangement joins TRBV16 to TRBJ1-5; D not certain. Trimming removed 0 bases at V and 4 bases at J, with 10 bases between. The CDR3 contains 15 residues. The germline V gene encodes CDR1 KGHSY and CDR2 FQNENV. CDR3 sequence: CASSQSVLGNQPQHF. In DNA form, the CDR3 reads TGTGCCAGCAGCCAATCGGTCTTGGGGAATCAGCCCCAGCATTTT.

CDR3 residues: CASSVEGEQFF. The CDR3 region has the DNA TGTGCCAGCAGCGTAGAGGGAGAGCAGTTCTTC. The chain employs TRBV9 and TRBJ2-1; unclear D gene. Trimming took off 0 bases at V and 10 bases at J, with 5 bases between the two ends. CDR3 length: 11 residues. CDR1 SGDLS and CDR2 YYNGEE come from the germline V gene.

About this clone itself: Other DNA sequences from this sample encode an identical CDR3 as well. J is TRBJ1-5 and V is TRBV5-6; D unresolved. Trimming cost V 4 bases and J 2 bases, with 10 bases left between them. This CDR3 has 14 residues. Germline V gives CDR1 SGHDT, CDR2 YYEEEE. This chain's CDR3 is CASSSLRGNQPQHF. CDR3 DNA: TGTGCCAGCAGCAGCTTACGGGGCAATCAGCCCCAGCATTTT.

This clone was seen a handful of times. The chain couples TRBV2 to TRBJ2-7; 7 bases align to TRBD1. CDR3 length: 14 residues. Germline V lookup: CDR1 SNHLY, CDR2 FYNNEI. With 4 bases clipped from V and 1 base from J, the junction kept 4 bases outside the gene matches. The CDR3, as DNA: TGTGCCAGCAGTGTTTCAGGGGGTTCCTACGAGCAGTACTTC. It translates to CASSVSGGSYEQYF.

This rearrangement joins TRBV13 to TRBJ2-5; 14 bases agree with TRBD2. V shed 5 bases, J shed 6 bases, and the junction held 8 bases outside the gene matches. Germline V CDR1 and CDR2: PRHDT, FYEKMQ (reference sequence). The CDR3 spans 16 residues. CDR3 coding DNA: TGTGCCAGCAGCATGGGACTAGCGGGAGAGGAGAAGACCCAGTACTTC. Translation: CASSMGLAGEEKTQYF.

This sequence joins TRBV15 and TRBJ2-2; 7 positions agree with TRBD2. CDR3 length: 16 amino acids. Germline V lookup: CDR1 LNHNV, CDR2 YYDKDF (reference sequence). J gave up 5 bases and V 3 bases, and 9 bases lay outside the gene matches. CDR3 region: CATSRVFGRVTGELFF. The CDR3 nucleotides read TGTGCCACCAGCAGGGTCTTTGGGAGGGTTACCGGGGAGCTGTTTTTT.

The chain links TRBV6-6 to TRBJ1-5; 7 bases line up with TRBD1. V gave up 4 bases and J gave up 7 bases; unmatched junction bases: 10. The CDR3 runs 15 residues. The V gene's germline CDR1 is MNHNY and CDR2 SVGAGI (reference sequence). CDR3 sequence (DNA): TGTGCCAGCAGTTCAACAGGGGAGGGAGGGCAGCCCCAGCATTTT. This translates into CASSSTGEGGQPQHF.

This sequence joins TRBV15 and TRBJ1-2; D unresolved. Trimming removed 5 bases from V and 1 base from J, with 11 bases in between. This CDR3 region has 14 residues. Per the germline V gene, CDR1 is LNHNV and CDR2 is YYDKDF (reference sequence). CDR3 protein: CATSQNLDNYGYTF. The CDR3 DNA reads TGTGCCACCAGCCAGAACTTAGATAACTATGGCTACACCTTC.

Ten or more counts support this clone. This CDR3 is also generated by other DNA sequences in the sample. The chain employs TRBV5-6 and TRBJ2-2; 8 bases line up with TRBD1. The CDR3 is 13 residues long. The ends lost 3 bases at V and 7 bases at J; junction bases unmatched: 2. The germline V gene has CDR1 SGHDT and CDR2 YYEEEE. The DNA of the CDR3 is TGTGCCAGCAGCTCAACAGGGGGCGGGGAGCTGTTTTTT. The encoded protein is CASSSTGGGELFF.

This clone appeared a few times. The J gene is TRBJ2-6, the V gene TRBV7-2, with D perhaps matching TRBD2 (5 bases). CDR1 is SGHTA and CDR2 is FQGNSA in the germline V gene. V was pared by 1 base and J by 12 bases, with 19 bases between. CDR3 length: 16 amino acids. In DNA form, the CDR3 reads TGTGCCAGCAGCTTAGTTTCGGGGTTTCGGGCCCCCGTCCTGACTTTC. It translates to CASSLVSGFRAPVLTF.

The J gene is TRBJ1-5, the V gene TRBV6-6; D possibly corresponds to TRBD1 (5 bases). Trimming took off 2 bases at V and 3 bases at J, with 11 bases between the two ends. The CDR3 extends over 15 amino acids. In germline, CDR1 is MNHNY, CDR2 SVGAGI (reference sequence). CDR3 DNA: TGTGCCAGCAGTTACCAGACAGAATTCAATCAGCCCCAGCATTTT. It specifies CASSYQTEFNQPQHF.

The chain uses TRBV11-2 and TRBJ2-7; TRBD2 might be the D (5 bases). This CDR3 is built from 15 residues. Germline loops: CDR1 SGHAT, CDR2 FQNNGV. Trimming stripped 0 bases from V and 4 bases from J, with 13 bases between. The CDR3 loop reads CASSLEPGFGYEQYF. CDR3 DNA: TGTGCCAGCAGCTTAGAACCGGGGTTCGGATACGAGCAGTACTTC.

This clone was counted a few times. The chain carries TRBV27 and TRBJ2-1; D assignment may be TRBD1 or TRBD2 (5 bases each). The CDR3 loop spans 17 amino acids. Trimming removed 5 bases at V and 0 bases at J, with 17 bases between. CDR1 MNHEY and CDR2 SMNVEV come from the germline V gene (reference sequence). This CDR3 reads CASSARPGRGSYNEQFF. The CDR3, as DNA: TGTGCCAGCAGTGCGCGACCGGGACGCGGCTCCTACAATGAGCAGTTCTTC.

Only a few counts were recorded for this clone. The CDR3 DNA is TGTGCCAGCAGTGTAAGACAGGGGGACCCCTACGAGCAGTACTTC. Protein sequence: CASSVRQGDPYEQYF. J is TRBJ2-7 and V is TRBV7-2; 9 nucleotides align to TRBD1. Germline V gives CDR1 SGHTA, CDR2 FQGNSA. The ends lost 6 bases at V and 2 bases at J; junction bases unmatched: 8. The CDR3 is 15 amino acids.

V is TRBV27 and J is TRBJ1-1; TRBD1 might be the D (6 bases). V was clipped by 3 bases and J by 2 bases, with 19 bases between them. CDR3 length equals 17 residues. Germline assignment: CDR1 MNHEY and CDR2 SMNVEV (reference sequence). The CDR3 protein is CASSLAYLPGDNTEAFF. CDR3 coding DNA: TGTGCCAGCAGTTTGGCCTATTTACCAGGGGACAACACTGAAGCTTTCTTT.

J is TRBJ2-7 and V is TRBV18; 10 bases agree with TRBD2. Germline V CDR1 and CDR2: KGHSH, LQKENI. The CDR3 length is 14 residues. J gave up 5 bases and V 3 bases, and 4 bases lay outside the gene matches. This CDR3 is CASSPLAGEDEQYF. In nucleotides, the CDR3 is TGTGCCAGCTCACCGCTAGCGGGAGAGGACGAGCAGTACTTC. Full variable domain (remainder filled in from reference TRBV18 and TRBJ2-7): NAGVMQNPRHLVRRRGQEARLRCSPMKGHSHVYWYRQLPEEGLKFMVYLQKENIIDESGMPKERFSAEFPKEGPSILRIQQVVRGDSAAYFCASSPLAGEDEQYFGPGTRLTVT.

The V and J genes are TRBV28 and TRBJ1-2; D might be TRBD1 (6 bases). V was cut by 4 bases and J by 2 bases, with 17 bases left in between. This CDR3 region has 16 residues. The germline CDR1 and CDR2 sequences are MDHEN and SYDVKM. DNA of the CDR3: TGTGCCAGCAGTTGGGCCTTTAGGGGGAAGAACTATGGCTACACCTTC. It translates to CASSWAFRGKNYGYTF.

The gene calls are TRBV7-9 and TRBJ1-1; D is unresolved. This CDR3 comprises 11 residues. CDR1 SEHNR and CDR2 FQNEAQ come from the germline V gene (reference sequence). With 1 base removed from V and 10 bases from J, the gap between germline ends came to 7 bases. The CDR3 protein is CASSLGEGAFF. DNA of the CDR3: TGTGCCAGCAGCTTAGGTGAGGGAGCTTTCTTT.

The chain carries TRBV9 and TRBJ1-1; D is ambiguous. The CDR3 is 14 amino acids. V lost 2 bases and J 3 bases, leaving 11 bases between the germline ends. Germline V gene sequence: CDR1 SGDLS, CDR2 YYNGEE. CDR3 DNA sequence: TGTGCCAGCAGCGTCAGCCTCGAGGACACTGAAGCTTTCTTT. Translated, it gives CASSVSLEDTEAFF.

Turning to this clone: Other DNA sequences in the sample encode the same CDR3. This chain's CDR3 is CASSLGAGVTYEQYF. In DNA, the CDR3 is TGTGCCAGCAGCCTGGGTGCGGGGGTTACCTACGAGCAGTACTTC. The V call is TRBV5-4, the J call TRBJ2-7; 7 bases line up with TRBD2. Germline CDR1 SGHNT, CDR2 YYREEE (reference sequence). V trimming: 4 bases; J trimming: 2 bases; junction bases outside the gene matches: 9. The CDR3 is 15 residues long.